This T cell receptor (beta chain) comes out of a study of T cell responses to AZD1222 COVID-19 vaccine. Study at large: Analyses pooled second doses at about 4 or about 12 weeks. Study-wide results and limits: Per reports, nearly half of all spike-specific TCRs target regions that are unmutated in variants. Clonal diversity was possibly underestimated, and the donors were mostly white British, with more females.

The data were produced by immunoSEQ multiplex PCR, yet TCRdb's version contains in-frame clones alone and is incomplete. The sample shows about 70,000 clones, about 85% of them seen only once. Germline CDR1 and CDR2: MGHRA and YSYEKL. The CDR3 is 12 residues long. V trimming: 4 bases; J trimming: 9 bases; junction bases outside the gene matches: 1. On this clone: As yet, its antigen is unknown.

Sequences were derived from peripheral blood, sampled on day 0 of AZD1222 vaccination. The TCR was taken from an adult in good health. The chain links TRBV4-1 to TRBJ2-1, with TRBD2 matching over 9 bases. CDR3 protein: CASSLAGVEQFF. In DNA form, the CDR3 reads TGCGCCAGCAGCCTAGCGGGAGTTGAGCAGTTCTTC.